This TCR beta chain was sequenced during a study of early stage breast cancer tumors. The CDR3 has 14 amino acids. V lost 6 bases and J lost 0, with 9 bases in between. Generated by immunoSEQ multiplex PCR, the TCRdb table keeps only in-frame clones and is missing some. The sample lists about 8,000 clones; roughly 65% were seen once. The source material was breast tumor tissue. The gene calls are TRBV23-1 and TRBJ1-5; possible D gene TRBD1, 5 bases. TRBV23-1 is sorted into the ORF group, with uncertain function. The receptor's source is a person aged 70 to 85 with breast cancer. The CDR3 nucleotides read TGCGCCAGCAGGTTAGACAGTAGCAATCAGCCCCAGCATTTT. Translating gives CASRLDSSNQPQHF.